This T cell receptor beta chain was documented in a study of blood T cell repertoires in COVID-19 (dated by TCRdb to between 2020 and 2021). Some background on the complete study: The collaborator samples originated in the United States, Italy and Spain and spanned the acute and convalescent phases of COVID-19. The material from the prospective study consisted of cDNA or gDNA derived from T cells, B-cell-depleted T cells, or PBMCs. Deeply sampled blood TCRbeta repertoires from subjects exposed to, actively infected with, or recovered from COVID-19 were included in the dataset. The repertoires were released in a freely available public database meant as a resource for research on the immune response to SARS-CoV-2. Samples were obtained from the ongoing ImmuneRACE study (first 160 participants) and from over 1,000 subjects provided by 6 global collaborators. A de-identified subject ID, COVID-19 status, age in years and sex were almost always included in the sample metadata. Where available, HLA class I and class II types were obtained from metadata supplied by the sample provider rather than from assay-based typing. Results and caveats for the whole study, not just this receptor: The amount of clinical and demographic metadata varied by source and participant and was provided uncurated.

A second Seattle source provided samples from volunteer blood donors who had recovered from COVID-19. Whole blood was collected in K2EDTA tubes by collaborating institutions according to the institutions' own protocols. For TCRbeta analysis, collaborator samples were shipped as frozen whole blood, as isolated PBMCs, or as DNA extracted from either sample type. From a lookup of the germline V gene (reference sequence), CDR1 and CDR2 are SEHNR and FQNEAQ. From its cysteine to its phenylalanine, the CDR3 spans 15 amino acids. This entry keeps only the CDR3 DNA: 45 bases, framed from base 1. The V and J ends are trimmed by 10 bases and 3 bases, leaving 18 bases between them. With respect to this clone: Its antigen is currently not known. Within one base of it there is no much larger clone, and no base qualities were kept.

TCRbeta CDR3 regions were amplified from genomic DNA using the immunoSEQ Assay, a bias-controlled multiplex PCR. In the original analysis: Within the assay, amplification of reference gene primers was used to estimate how many nucleated cells each sample contained. To quantify the absolute abundance of each unique TCRbeta CDR3 rearrangement, sequence reads were collapsed and filtered. Productive Simpson clonality was computed per sample as the square root of Simpson's diversity index over productive rearrangements. TCRdb re-hosts the immuneACCESS table, in-frame sequences only. Its copies lack some clones; in the studies checked, an unresolved V gene accounts for under half of them, and the cause for the rest is not known. V and J calls and clone size are given by that table; D and trimming were obtained from the DNA. This sample comprises about 240,000 clones, roughly nine tenths of them detected only once. The ten most abundant clones make up around 7.2% of the sample.

This TCR was sampled from a man in his 60s who had recovered from COVID-19. The sample consisted of peripheral blood. Recombination linked TRBV7-9 to TRBJ2-2; possibly the D gene is TRBD1, per 8 matching bases. The CDR3 reads as follows: CATRRTGRDTGELFF. The DNA reads TGTGCCACCCGAAGGACAGGGAGGGACACCGGGGAGCTGTTTTTT. With all but the CDR3 taken from the reference TRBV7-9 and TRBJ2-2 genes, the full variable domain is: DTGVSQNPRHKITKRGQNVTFRCDPISEHNRLYWYRQTLGQGPEFLTYFQNEAQLEKSRLLSDRFSAERPKGSFSTLEIQRTEQGDSAMYLCATRRTGRDTGELFFGEGSRLTVL.